This passage covers 7 T cell receptor beta chains from one sample sequenced in a study of OX40 agonist ivuxolimab in advanced cancers. Sequencing was performed with immunoSEQ multiplex PCR; in TCRdb, only in-frame clones are kept and a portion is missing. Of roughly 75,000 clones listed, over 70% were seen once; the top ten hold 0.76%. Sequenced material: CD4+ or CD8+ T cells sorted from blood, taken in a trial of the OX40 agonist ivuxolimab. These receptors were collected from an adult with an advanced solid tumor such as melanoma, head and neck, liver or kidney cancer.

This clone was seen a few times. The chain uses TRBV7-3 and TRBJ2-1; D is uncertain. The V and J ends lost 2 bases and 3 bases respectively, with 14 bases between them. Germline loops: CDR1 SGHTA, CDR2 FQGTGA. The CDR3 consists of 16 residues. The DNA of the CDR3 is TGTGCCAGCAGCTTATGGGCAGGAAAAGGCTACAATGAGCAGTTCTTC. It encodes CASSLWAGKGYNEQFF.

The gene calls are TRBV5-1 and TRBJ1-2; 7 bases agree with TRBD1. Germline CDR1 is SGHRS and CDR2 is YFSETQ. V gave up 3 bases and J gave up 0 bases; unmatched junction bases: 11. The CDR3 consists of 17 residues. CDR3 in DNA: TGCGCCAGCAGCTCGGGACAGATCTCAACGACTAACTATGGCTACACCTTC. Translation gives CASSSGQISTTNYGYTF.

In its sample, this clone was seen a few times. This chain connects TRBV4-1 to TRBJ1-3, with D possibly being TRBD1 (5 bases). Germline CDR1 is MGHRA and CDR2 is YSYEKL. The CDR3 totals 14 residues. Deletions cut 1 base from V and 5 bases from J, with 9 bases between. CDR3 DNA: TGCGCCAGCAGCCAAGTGACAGATCGAAACACCATATATTTT. It specifies CASSQVTDRNTIYF.

V and J are TRBV11-2 and TRBJ1-6; tentative D call: TRBD1 (5 bases). The CDR3 sequence is 15 residues long. V was pared by 5 bases and J by 0 bases, with 8 bases between. CDR1 is SGHAT, CDR2 FQNNGV, per germline. CDR3 sequence reads: CASSGRGSYNSPLHF. CDR3 DNA sequence: TGTGCCAGCAGCGGAAGGGGCTCCTATAATTCACCCCTCCACTTT. The full variable domain, its missing parts supplied by reference TRBV11-2 and TRBJ1-6, is EAGVAQSPRYKIIEKRQSVAFWCNPISGHATLYWYQQILGQGPKLLIQFQNNGVVDDSQLPKDRFSAERLKGVDSTLKIQPAKLEDSAVYLCASSGRGSYNSPLHFGNGTRLTVT.

This clone came up once. The genes are TRBV7-2 and TRBJ2-1; TRBD2 aligns across 12 bases. The germline V gene encodes CDR1 SGHTA and CDR2 FQGNSA. The J segment lost 1 base and the V segment lost 0 bases, leaving 4 bases of the junction unmatched. This CDR3 spans 18 amino acids. The CDR3 region is CASSLALLAGGSYNEQFF. In DNA, the CDR3 is TGTGCCAGCAGCTTAGCCCTACTAGCGGGGGGATCCTACAATGAGCAGTTCTTC.

The chain recombines TRBV2 with TRBJ2-6; no clear D gene. The V end lost 10 bases, the J end lost 1 base, and 8 bases lay between the germline ends. This CDR3 has 13 amino acids. CDR1 and CDR2 (germline): SNHLY, FYNNEI. The CDR3 loop reads CATQESGANVLTF. DNA for the CDR3: TGTGCCACGCAGGAATCTGGGGCCAACGTCCTGACTTTC. Looking up the rest from reference TRBV2 and TRBJ2-6 gives the full variable domain: EPEVTQTPSHQVTQMGQEVILRCVPISNHLYFYWYRQILGQKVEFLVSFYNNEISEKSEIFDDQFSVERPDGSNFTLKIRSTKLEDSAMYFCATQESGANVLTFGAGSRLTVL.

This chain joins TRBV6-5 and TRBJ1-2; D might be TRBD1 (6 bases). The CDR3 runs 13 residues. The germline V gene has CDR1 MNHEY and CDR2 SVGAGI. Trimming took off 6 bases at V and 5 bases at J, with 13 bases between the two ends. CDR3 loop: CASRFDRQYGYTF. Written as DNA, the CDR3 is TGTGCCAGCAGATTCGACAGGCAATATGGCTACACCTTC.